These 15 T cell receptor beta chains share one sample of origin, sequenced in a study of regulatory T cells in long-lasting Graves disease. Time point described: persistent/refractory GD, antithyroid drugs over 5 years with positive TRAb. PBMCs provided the RNA from which the TCR library was made. Construction of the TCR beta libraries employed iRepertoire HTBI primers in conjunction with Arm-PCR of CDR3 regions. Using its own MiXCR run on the multiplex PCR reads, TCRdb lists one record per CDR3 protein. The repertoire holds approximately 690,000 distinct CDR3 sequences, around 32% seen once, with 42% in the top ten. The sample in question was peripheral blood mononuclear cells (PBMCs), obtained when the disease was refractory, from a patient treated with antithyroid drugs. The receptors originated from a female donor with Graves disease.

The V call is TRBV2, the J call TRBJ1-3, with 9 bases identical to TRBD1. V shed 5 bases and J 4 bases; nucleotides not matched to a gene: 3. Germline CDR1 is SNHLY and CDR2 is FYNNEI. The CDR3 has 14 residues. CDR3 in DNA: TGTGCCAGCAGTTCCGGGACAGGGGGAAACACCATATATTTT. Its protein product is CASSSGTGGNTIYF.

This clonotype appeared many times. V and J are TRBV11-2 and TRBJ2-7; 9 positions match TRBD2. After removal of 5 bases from V and 6 bases from J, the junction contained 5 bases not matched to a gene. The CDR3 runs 13 residues. Germline values: CDR1 SGHAT, CDR2 FQNNGV. The CDR3 nucleotides are TGTGCCAGCAGCGGCCGACTAGCGGCCGAGCAGTACTTC. Translation: CASSGRLAAEQYF.

This clonotype appeared a few times. The V gene is TRBV20-1, the J gene TRBJ1-1; D unclear. V dropped 6 bases and J dropped 1 base, with 12 bases sitting between them. Germline loops: CDR1 DFQATT, CDR2 SNEGSKA (reference sequence). The CDR3 covers 13 residues. The CDR3, as DNA: TGCAGTGCAGGGAGGGTTCCGAACACTGAAGCTTTCTTT. Residues: CSAGRVPNTEAFF.

In this sample, this clonotype turned up many times. The rearrangement links TRBV6-5 to TRBJ2-2, with D possibly matching TRBD2 (6 bases). This CDR3 is 13 amino acids long. Germline V gives CDR1 MNHEY, CDR2 SVGAGI. Deletions cut 3 bases from V and 5 bases from J, with 7 bases between. The CDR3 nucleotides are TGTGCCAGCAGTTATGCGGGGACCGGGGAGCTGTTTTTT. Amino acids: CASSYAGTGELFF.

This clonotype came up many times. The chain recombines TRBV6-1 with TRBJ2-7; D possibly corresponds to TRBD2 (7 bases). The CDR3 sequence is 15 residues long. Germline loops: CDR1 MNHNS, CDR2 SASEGT. V was trimmed by 1 base and J by 6 bases, leaving 16 bases between them. CDR3 in amino acids: CASSEVGGRSVEQYF. As DNA, the CDR3 is TGTGCCAGCAGTGAAGTCGGGGGGCGGTCGGTCGAGCAGTACTTC.

This clonotype was counted between two and nine times. The V gene is TRBV27, the J gene TRBJ1-4; D is undetermined. The CDR3 sequence is 20 residues long. CDR1 MNHEY and CDR2 SMNVEV come from the germline V gene (reference sequence). V was clipped by 2 bases and J by 5 bases, with 27 bases between them. The CDR3 protein is CASSLVRRTGIGVRNEKLFF. The CDR3 region has the DNA TGTGCCAGCAGTTTAGTTCGGCGAACCGGAATTGGGGTTCGGAATGAAAAACTGTTTTTT.

This clonotype was found once. V gene TRBV4-1 combines with J gene TRBJ2-4; D not resolved. V was pared by 0 bases and J by 3 bases, with 12 bases between. The CDR3 is 16 residues long. Germline CDR1 and CDR2: MGHRA and YSYEKL. CDR3 region: CASSQEGWADKNIQYF. Written as DNA, the CDR3 is TGCGCCAGCAGCCAAGAGGGCTGGGCAGACAAAAACATTCAGTACTTC.

The count of this clonotype is one. The chain is built from TRBV9 and TRBJ1-1; D gene ambiguous. With 0 bases removed from V and 0 bases from J, the gap between germline ends came to 6 bases. This CDR3 comprises 14 residues. Germline-derived CDR1 and CDR2 are SGDLS and YYNGEE. The CDR3 nucleotides read TGTGCCAGCAGCGTAGGGGTTATGAACACTGAAGCTTTCTTT. It yields the protein CASSVGVMNTEAFF.

This clonotype has just a few counts. Written as DNA, the CDR3 is TGTGCCAGTAGCCGAAAGGGACAGATGGGGGCTGAAGCTTTCTTT. The encoded protein is CASSRKGQMGAEAFF. The V gene is TRBV19, the J gene TRBJ1-1; the match to TRBD1 covers 7 bases. Unmatched junction bases numbered 13, after V lost 6 bases and J lost 6 bases. Germline V gene sequence: CDR1 LNHDA, CDR2 SQIVND (reference sequence). The CDR3 is 15 residues long.

The J gene is TRBJ1-1, the V gene TRBV12-5; 9 bases map to TRBD1. The junction had 12 bases not matched to a gene; V was cut back by 1 base and J by 6 bases. This CDR3 comprises 17 residues. Per germline, CDR1 LGHNT and CDR2 FRNRAP. The CDR3 coding sequence is TGTGCTAGTGGTTTGGCCACGGGGACAGGGAGAGTCGCTGAAGCTTTCTTT. Encoded protein: CASGLATGTGRVAEAFF. The full variable domain, completed using reference TRBV12-5 and TRBJ1-1, is DARVTQTPRHKVTEMGQEVTMRCQPILGHNTVFWYRQTMMQGLELLAYFRNRAPLDDSGMPKDRFSAEMPDATLATLKIQPSEPRDSAVYFCASGLATGTGRVAEAFFGQGTRLTVV.

The genes are TRBV29-1 and TRBJ2-4, with TRBD2 matching over 13 bases. After removal of 6 bases from V and 6 bases from J, the junction contained 11 bases not matched to a gene. The CDR3 runs to 16 residues. CDR1 SQVTM and CDR2 ANQGSEA come from the germline V gene. For the CDR3, the DNA is TGCAGCGTGTCCGGGACTAGCGGGGAGGGGGGAAACATTCAGTACTTC. Protein sequence: CSVSGTSGEGGNIQYF. The whole variable domain, remainder taken from reference TRBV29-1 and TRBJ2-4, is SAVISQKPSRDICQRGTSLTIQCQVDSQVTMMFWYRQQPGQSLTLIATANQGSEATYESGFVIDKFPISRPNLTFSTLTVSNMSPEDSSIYLCSVSGTSGEGGNIQYFGAGTRLSVL.

In its sample, this clonotype was seen many times. The chain has TRBV28 and TRBJ1-5; TRBD1 agrees at 12 bases. The CDR3 has 17 residues. Germline V CDR1 and CDR2: MDHEN, SYDVKM. J lost 7 bases, V lost 6 bases, and 13 bases had no gene match. CDR3 sequence reads: CASRPYGGTGGGQPQHF. The DNA of the CDR3 is TGTGCCAGCAGGCCCTATGGCGGGACAGGGGGCGGGCAGCCCCAGCATTTT.

CDR3 sequence reads: CASSQIGGVGNTIYF. CDR3 coding DNA: TGTGCCAGCAGCCAAATCGGGGGCGTAGGGAACACCATATATTTT. The chain uses TRBV3-1 and TRBJ1-3; possible D gene TRBD1, 6 bases. Germline V CDR1 and CDR2: LGHDT, YNNKEL (reference sequence). The V end was cut by 2 bases, the J end by 7 bases, with 15 bases between. The CDR3 has 15 residues.

This clonotype was observed at least ten times. The V gene is TRBV20-1, the J gene TRBJ2-7, with a possible D match to TRBD2 (6 bases). The CDR3 is 11 residues long. Germline CDR1 DFQATT, CDR2 SNEGSKA (reference sequence). V dropped 6 bases and J dropped 10 bases, with 16 bases sitting between them. The CDR3 DNA is TGCAGTGCCCTACGCGTGGGACTTCAGTACTTC. Its protein product is CSALRVGLQYF.

The V call is TRBV6-4, the J call TRBJ1-2; D remains unclear. This CDR3 comprises 13 residues. In germline, CDR1 is MRHNA, CDR2 SNTAGT. With 3 bases removed from V and 7 bases from J, the gap between germline ends came to 12 bases. The CDR3 DNA reads as TGTGCCAGCAGTGAAGCTCATGTGTCTGGCTACACCTTC. Translation: CASSEAHVSGYTF.